This T cell receptor (beta chain) was sequenced in a study of Ad26.COV2.S vaccination and SARS-CoV-2 variants (dated by TCRdb to the early 2020s). About the full investigation: Vaccine-arm donors came from COV1001, a multicentre, randomized, double-blind, placebo-controlled phase I-IIa trial of Ad26.COV2.S in healthy adults. Ad26.COV2.S was administered intramuscularly at 5 x 10^10 or 1 x 10^11 viral particles, either as a single shot or as two shots given 56 days apart. Trial participants were randomized into five groups of five: low-dose or high-dose Ad26.COV2.S given once or twice, or placebo on both occasions. TCRbeta repertoire sequencing served as the tool for gauging how specific and how broad the SARS-CoV-2-reactive T cell receptors were following Ad26.COV2.S vaccination. The TCR-sequenced set comprised approximately 32 samples: 19 Ad26.COV2.S vaccine recipients, 5 placebo recipients and 8 SARS-CoV-2 convalescent individuals. Blinding of investigators to trial group allocation was maintained during experiments and outcome assessment.

General findings and caveats noted by the study authors: Vaccine and placebo recipients had comparable non-spike TCR breadth, which fits with the vaccine containing only spike. The study was not powered to compare responses between vaccine doses or regimens. It was noted by the authors that total T cell responses may have been underestimated by the TCR breadth and depth analyses. After vaccination, spike-specific CD8+ and CD4+ T cell responses were reported to show substantial breadth. Ad26.COV2.S recipients had higher spike-specific TCR breadth than placebo recipients (P = 0.0014).

A remark on this clone: Its target antigen remains unknown. The sample holds no much larger clone one base away, and base qualities are not on file.

At the junction V is shortened by 4 bases and J by 0 bases, with 9 bases in between. The CDR3 contains 13 residues, cysteine and phenylalanine counted. The retained sequence is limited to the CDR3, 39 bases, with the frame set at the first base. The germline V gene encodes CDR1 SQVTM and CDR2 ANQGSEA. Per the publication, the treatment or condition label means: about 20 received Ad26.COV2.S at low or high dose, single or two shots; roughly five received placebo; per-sample allocation not given. For vaccine and placebo recipients, the sequenced repertoires came from samples collected on day 63 after the first injection. Between 29 July and 7 August 2020, Cohort 1b enrolled about two dozen adults aged 18-55 years at one site in Boston, USA. Ad26.COV2.S consisted of a replication-incompetent adenovirus type 26 vector by which a prefusion-stabilized SARS-CoV-2 spike protein from the original Wuhan strain was expressed.

The immunoSEQ Assay was the method used to sequence TCRbeta CDR3 regions. After extraction, genomic DNA underwent amplification by bias-controlled multiplex PCR, followed by high-throughput sequencing. The original pipeline was this. To quantify the absolute abundance of every unique TCRbeta CDR3 region, sequences were collapsed and filtered. T cell fraction was estimated by normalization of TCRbeta template counts to usable DNA, with usable DNA being measured through amplification of reference genes present in all nucleated cells. Repertoire TCRs were annotated as SARS-CoV-2-specific by exact matching of V gene, CDR3 amino acid sequence and J gene to a known reactive TCR set. MIRA supplied the reference SARS-CoV-2 TCR set, which was filtered for enrichment in COVID-19-positive ImmuneCODE repertoires so that public or cross-reactive TCRs were removed. Using the MIRA antigens, annotated TCRs were further analysed by specific ORF or by position within an ORF. Breadth was defined as the number of annotated unique rearrangements divided by the total number of unique productive rearrangements, and depth was defined as the summed frequency of the annotated unique rearrangements. Group comparisons of TCR breadth used two-sided Wilcoxon rank-sum tests. TCRdb's version of the immuneACCESS table is confined to in-frame rearrangements and falls short of the full clone set. An unresolved V gene accounts for under half of the shortfall where checked; the remainder is of unknown origin. The V and J calls and the clone size are those of that table, but D and trimming were determined from the DNA. The sample yields a few hundred thousand clones; 83% were counted once. More than 7% of the sample is taken by the ten largest.

Sample: peripheral blood, taken in a trial of Ad26.COV2.S vaccine versus placebo. The rearranged segments are TRBV29-1 and TRBJ2-5, with the D segment identity uncertain. The sequence came from a person aged 18-60 years who received the Ad26.COV2.S COVID-19 vaccine or a placebo. The nucleotide sequence reads as follows: TGCAGCGTTGTTCAGACGGACCAAGAGACCCAGTACTTC. This yields the protein CSVVQTDQETQYF.